One sample yielded the 23 T cell receptor beta chains listed below, sequenced in a study of neoadjuvant anti-PD-1 for oral cavity cancer. The protocol was immunoSEQ multiplex PCR, while the TCRdb copy is restricted to in-frame clones and leaves out a portion. The table records fewer than 70,000 clones, approximately 79% of them present only once. The source was PBMCs, collected before nivolumab (anti-PD-1) treatment. The receptors come from a person aged 35 to 85 with oral cavity squamous cell carcinoma.

V and J are TRBV7-9 and TRBJ2-7; either TRBD1 or TRBD2 may supply D (5 bases each). V dropped 2 bases and J dropped 0 bases, with 11 bases sitting between them. This CDR3 region has 15 residues. CDR1 SEHNR and CDR2 FQNEAQ come from the germline V gene (reference sequence). CDR3 sequence reads: CASSLWVGPSYEQYF. CDR3 nucleotide sequence: TGTGCCAGCAGCTTATGGGTGGGACCCTCCTACGAGCAGTACTTC.

This chain uses TRBV7-7 with TRBJ2-6; maybe TRBD1 (5 bases). The germline gives CDR1 SSHAT, CDR2 FNYEAQ (reference sequence). The CDR3 extends over 16 amino acids. The CDR3 DNA reads TGTGCTAGTTTAGCAGAGGCCAGGGATGGGGCCAACGTCCTGACTTTC. This translates into CASLAEARDGANVLTF.

This clone was found a few times. The V gene is TRBV11-3, the J gene TRBJ2-7, with TRBD1 matching over 9 bases. The trim removed 5 bases at V and 3 bases at J, leaving 2 bases unmatched. From germline, CDR1 is SGHNT and CDR2 YENEEA. The CDR3 totals 13 residues. In nucleotides, the CDR3 is TGTGCCAGCAGCCGACAGGGGGGCTACGAGCAGTACTTC. It codes for CASSRQGGYEQYF.

CDR3 coding DNA: TGTGCCACCAGCAGAGCACAGACTAGATCTCAAGAGACCCAGTACTTC. Residues: CATSRAQTRSQETQYF. The chain combines TRBV15 with TRBJ2-5; a weak D match, TRBD2 (6 bases). This CDR3 comprises 16 residues. V gave up 1 base and J gave up 2 bases, with 14 bases separating them. Germline lookup yields CDR1 LNHNV and CDR2 YYDKDF (reference sequence). Filled out from reference TRBV15 and TRBJ2-5, the complete variable domain reads DAMVIQNPRYQVTQFGKPVTLSCSQTLNHNVMYWYQQKSSQAPKLLFHYYDKDFNNEADTPDNFQSRRPNTSFCFLDIRSPGLGDTAMYLCATSRAQTRSQETQYFGPGTRLLVL.

V gene TRBV27 combines with J gene TRBJ2-3; tentatively, D is TRBD1 (6 bases). V was pared by 5 bases and J by 0 bases, with 18 bases between. The CDR3 is 17 residues long. Germline loops: CDR1 MNHEY, CDR2 SMNVEV (reference sequence). CDR3 region: CASSAPPGVTSTDTQYF. For the CDR3, the DNA is TGTGCCAGCAGTGCTCCCCCAGGGGTTACTAGCACAGATACGCAGTATTTT.

The rearrangement joins TRBV6-5 to TRBJ1-1; TRBD1 agrees at 9 bases. Germline values: CDR1 MNHEY, CDR2 SVGAGI. The ends lost 7 bases at V and 2 bases at J; junction bases unmatched: 5. The CDR3 totals 14 residues. CDR3 DNA: TGTGCCAGCAACAGGGGGCGGACAAACACTGAAGCTTTCTTT. Protein sequence: CASNRGRTNTEAFF.

The V and J genes are TRBV5-5 and TRBJ1-1; the D gene is possibly TRBD1 (5 bases). CDR1 SGHKS and CDR2 YYEKEE come from the germline V gene (reference sequence). The CDR3 contains 13 residues. Between the trimmed V and J ends, which lost 2 bases and 3 bases, there was a span of 8 bases. CDR3 DNA: TGTGCCAGCAGCTTATCAGGGTACACTGAAGCTTTCTTT. It translates to CASSLSGYTEAFF.

The chain has TRBV18 and TRBJ2-2; TRBD1 matches at 7 bases. V gave up 6 bases and J gave up 0 bases; unmatched junction bases: 13. Looked up from germline, CDR1 is KGHSH and CDR2 is LQKENI. This CDR3 has 18 residues. Written as DNA, the CDR3 is TGTGCCAGCTCTCTCCGACTCGACAGGGCCGCGAACACCGGGGAGCTGTTTTTT. Residues: CASSLRLDRAANTGELFF.

This chain connects TRBV29-1 to TRBJ2-1; TRBD1 aligns across 7 bases. Losses at the gene ends were 4 bases for V and 12 bases for J; bases not matched to a gene: 9. CDR1 is SQVTM, CDR2 ANQGSEA, per germline. This CDR3 region has 12 residues. This CDR3 reads CSVVPGPGGQFF. Written as DNA, the CDR3 is TGCAGCGTTGTGCCGGGGCCAGGGGGGCAGTTCTTC.

Concerning this clone itself: Compared with germline, one end of the junction differs, possibly owing to a read error. The J gene is TRBJ2-5, the V gene TRBV6-1; possible D gene TRBD2, 6 bases. The germline V gene has CDR1 MNHNS and CDR2 SASEGT. The length of the CDR3 is 16 residues. CDR3 protein: CASSEARGVLRESQYF. CDR3 DNA: TGTGCCAGCAGTGAAGCGCGCGGGGTACTAAGAGAGTCCCAGTACTTC.

This CDR3 is CASRGGAARGYTF. CDR3 bases: TGTGCCAGCAGGGGAGGGGCTGCAAGGGGCTACACCTTC. The chain is built from TRBV28 and TRBJ1-2; weak D call: TRBD1 (5 bases). Trimming took off 6 bases at V and 8 bases at J, with 16 bases between the two ends. CDR1 is MDHEN and CDR2 is SYDVKM in the germline V gene. The CDR3 totals 13 residues.

This clone was observed a few times. This chain joins TRBV5-5 and TRBJ1-1; unclear D gene. Germline V lookup: CDR1 SGHKS, CDR2 YYEKEE (reference sequence). CDR3 length: 13 residues. The germline V and J ends were trimmed by 2 bases and 2 bases, with 7 bases remaining between them. The CDR3 spells CASSLSLNTEAFF. The CDR3 region has the DNA TGTGCCAGCAGCTTATCACTTAACACTGAAGCTTTCTTT.

The J gene is TRBJ2-1, the V gene TRBV15, with 11 bases fitting TRBD2. Per germline, CDR1 LNHNV and CDR2 YYDKDF (reference sequence). V lost 6 bases, J lost 9 bases, and 10 bases stayed unmatched. The CDR3 length is 15 residues. For the CDR3, the DNA is TGTGCCACCAGGACTAGCGGGGAAACAAGGGGTGAGCAGTTCTTC. Translated: CATRTSGETRGEQFF.

The V call is TRBV5-1, the J call TRBJ1-1; D unresolved. Germline V lookup: CDR1 SGHRS, CDR2 YFSETQ. The CDR3 sequence is 13 residues long. Trimming left V 1 base short and J 0 bases short, with 4 bases between. CDR3: CASSLRLNTEAFF. CDR3 in DNA: TGCGCCAGCAGCTTGCGCCTGAACACTGAAGCTTTCTTT.

The rearrangement links TRBV6-6 to TRBJ1-1; D unresolved. The ends were cut back, 6 bases at V and 8 bases at J, with 16 bases in the middle. The germline V gene has CDR1 MNHNY and CDR2 SVGAGI (reference sequence). The CDR3 has 13 residues. The CDR3 loop reads CASSRVTTGEAFF. As DNA, the CDR3 is TGTGCCAGCAGCCGAGTGACCACTGGAGAAGCTTTCTTT.

In its sample, this clone was seen once. This chain joins TRBV30 and TRBJ2-1, with D possibly matching TRBD2 (6 bases). The CDR3 consists of 15 residues. V gave up 1 base and J gave up 0 bases, with 10 bases separating them. Germline V gene sequence: CDR1 GTSNPN, CDR2 SVGIG (reference sequence). CDR3 sequence reads: CAWSAGLSSYNEQFF. The CDR3 nucleotides read TGTGCCTGGAGTGCGGGACTGAGCTCCTACAATGAGCAGTTCTTC.

In its sample, this clone ranks as medium-sized. The chain employs TRBV7-9 and TRBJ2-2; D call uncertain. CDR1 SEHNR and CDR2 FQNEAQ come from the germline V gene (reference sequence). V was cut by 5 bases and J by 5 bases, with 9 bases left in between. The CDR3 is made up of 13 amino acids. The CDR3 nucleotides are TGTGCCAGCAGCCCGCCGGGTACCGGGGAGCTGTTTTTT. Its protein product is CASSPPGTGELFF.

The chain has TRBV2 and TRBJ1-1, with D possibly being TRBD1 (6 bases). Germline V lookup: CDR1 SNHLY, CDR2 FYNNEI. This CDR3 has 14 amino acids. V shed 5 bases and J shed 1 base, with 11 bases lying between them. The CDR3 is CASSREQGNTEAFF. DNA of the CDR3: TGTGCCAGCAGTAGGGAACAGGGGAACACTGAAGCTTTCTTT.

The chain carries TRBV2 and TRBJ2-7; D remains ambiguous. V gave up 5 bases and J gave up 3 bases, with 11 bases separating them. Germline CDR1 is SNHLY and CDR2 is FYNNEI. This CDR3 comprises 13 residues. CDR3 region: CASSQQTDYEQYF. The CDR3 bases are TGTGCCAGCAGTCAACAGACGGACTACGAGCAGTACTTC.

The count of this clone is one. V and J are TRBV9 and TRBJ1-2, with D possibly being TRBD1 (5 bases). The V end was cut by 4 bases, the J end by 2 bases, with 12 bases between. CDR3 length: 14 amino acids. Germline CDR1 and CDR2: SGDLS and YYNGEE. CDR3 sequence reads: CASSNPRGNYGYTF. CDR3 coding DNA: TGTGCCAGCAGCAACCCAAGGGGAAACTATGGCTACACCTTC.

The chain has TRBV5-1 and TRBJ2-3, with D possibly TRBD2 on 5 matching bases. The CDR3 spans 15 residues. The V gene lost 0 bases and the J gene lost 2 bases, with 10 bases spanning the gap. Germline values: CDR1 SGHRS, CDR2 YFSETQ. CDR3 bases: TGCGCCAGCAGCTTGGTCAGCGGTTCCACAGATACGCAGTATTTT. Protein sequence: CASSLVSGSTDTQYF.

This rearrangement joins TRBV7-9 to TRBJ2-2; 7 bases map to TRBD2. This CDR3 spans 12 amino acids. Germline V lookup: CDR1 SEHNR, CDR2 FQNEAQ (reference sequence). J was trimmed by 4 bases and V by 10 bases; bases with no gene match: 3. The CDR3 DNA reads as TGTGCCACTGGACTAGTCACCGGGGAGCTGTTTTTT. Amino acids: CATGLVTGELFF. Using reference TRBV7-9 and TRBJ2-2 for the parts outside the CDR3, the full variable domain is DTGVSQNPRHKITKRGQNVTFRCDPISEHNRLYWYRQTLGQGPEFLTYFQNEAQLEKSRLLSDRFSAERPKGSFSTLEIQRTEQGDSAMYLCATGLVTGELFFGEGSRLTVL.

The sample holds a few counts of this clone. The gene calls are TRBV7-9 and TRBJ2-6, with D unclear. The CDR3 covers 15 residues. V was pared by 0 bases and J by 1 base, with 4 bases between. Looked up from germline, CDR1 is SEHNR and CDR2 is FQNEAQ (reference sequence). The CDR3 region is CASSLAVSGANVLTF. CDR3 in DNA: TGTGCCAGCAGCTTAGCAGTATCTGGGGCCAACGTCCTGACTTTC.